The 5 T cell receptor beta chains listed next were all sequenced from one sample in a study of T cell repertoires in aging, cancer and after chemotherapy. Amplification of TCR beta used genomic DNA extracted from peripheral blood. Rearranged V-D-J TRB sequences were amplified with a mixed TRB-A/B primer pool. TCRdb redid the calling of the multiplex PCR reads with MiXCR, one entry per CDR3 protein. Of under 2,500 distinct CDR3 sequences in the sample, approximately 24% were seen once. Specimen: blood. The receptors shown here come from a human donor with a solid tumor.

This clonotype rates as large (0.1 to 1%). The CDR3 here is CSVTSGTYEQYF. CDR3 bases: TGCAGCGTAACTAGCGGAACCTACGAGCAGTACTTC. The chain combines TRBV29-1 with TRBJ2-7, with 8 bases aligning to TRBD2. CDR3 length: 12 residues. V lost 6 bases to trimming and J lost 2 bases; unmatched junction nucleotides: 3. Germline V CDR1 and CDR2: SQVTM, ANQGSEA.

DNA for the CDR3: TGTGCCAGCAGTTACATACTTGATGCAGGGACAGGGAACACAGATACGCAGTATTTT. Residues: CASSYILDAGTGNTDTQYF. The chain uses TRBV6-2 or TRBV6-3 and TRBJ2-3; 9 bases are a match to TRBD1. V was clipped by 2 bases and J by 2 bases; unmatched bases: 14. Germline-derived CDR1 and CDR2 are MNHEY and SVGEGT. The CDR3 has 19 amino acids.

Of note for this clonotype: A much larger clone sits a single nucleotide away, making a read error possible. The chain couples TRBV6-2 or TRBV6-3 to TRBJ1-6, with TRBD1 matching over 10 bases. Germline V gives CDR1 MNHEY, CDR2 SVGEGT. This CDR3 has 15 amino acids. In nucleotides, the CDR3 is TGTGCCACCAATTGGGACAGGGGAGGATACTCACCCTTCCACTTT. Translation gives CATNWDRGGYSPFHF.

By sample share, this clonotype is medium-sized (0.01 to 0.1%). V is TRBV7-9 and J is TRBJ1-6; D may be TRBD1 (5 bases). Germline V gene data show CDR1 as SEHNR and CDR2 as FQNEAQ (reference sequence). The V gene lost 0 bases and the J gene lost 10 bases, with 13 bases spanning the gap. The CDR3 contains 15 residues. The CDR3 protein is CASSLASQGTSPLHF. The CDR3 DNA reads TGTGCCAGCAGCTTAGCGAGCCAGGGCACCTCACCCCTCCACTTT.

This clonotype was recorded a few times. The chain has TRBV27 and TRBJ2-1; 12 bases line up with TRBD2. J lost 1 base, V lost 1 base, and 5 bases had no gene match. Germline lookup yields CDR1 MNHEY and CDR2 SMNVEV (reference sequence). This CDR3 contains 18 residues. The CDR3 loop is CASSLFPSGGDSYNEQFF. DNA of the CDR3: TGTGCCAGCAGTTTATTTCCTAGCGGGGGGGATTCCTACAATGAGCAGTTCTTC.